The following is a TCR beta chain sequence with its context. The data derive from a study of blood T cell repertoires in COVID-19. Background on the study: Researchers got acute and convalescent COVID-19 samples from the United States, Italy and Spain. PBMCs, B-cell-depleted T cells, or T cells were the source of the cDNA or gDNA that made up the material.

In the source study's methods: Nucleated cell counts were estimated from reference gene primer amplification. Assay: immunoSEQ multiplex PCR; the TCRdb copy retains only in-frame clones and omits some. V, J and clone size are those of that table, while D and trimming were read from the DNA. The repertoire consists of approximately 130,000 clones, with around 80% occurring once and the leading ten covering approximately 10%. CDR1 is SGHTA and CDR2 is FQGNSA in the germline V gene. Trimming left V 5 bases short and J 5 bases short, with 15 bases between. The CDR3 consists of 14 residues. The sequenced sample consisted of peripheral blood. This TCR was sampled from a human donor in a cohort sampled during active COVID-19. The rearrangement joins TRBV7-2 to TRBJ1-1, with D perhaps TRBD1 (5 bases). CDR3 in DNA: TGTGCCAGCAGCCGCCAGGGACGGGAGACTGAAGCTTTCTTT. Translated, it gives CASSRQGRETEAFF.